One sample yielded the 27 T cell receptor beta chains listed below, sequenced in a study of T cell responses to AZD1222 COVID-19 vaccine (dated by TCRdb to the early 2020s). The protocol used for the library was the immunoSEQ multiplex PCR assay. The table was pulled from immuneACCESS by TCRdb, which kept in-frame rearrangements only. Such tables lose some clones; where checked, under half of the loss comes from unresolved V genes, and the rest has no known cause. The sample table contains 200,000 or so clones; only one count was recorded for 70% to 90% of them. About 6% of the sample is taken by the ten largest. Reading the label with the study, this specimen's time point is: baseline before first vaccination. Specimen: peripheral blood, collected on day 0 of AZD1222 vaccination. The receptors derive from an adult in good health.

The CDR3 DNA reads TGTGCCAGCAGGACAGTACAGGGGCAGGGGTATGGCTACACCTTC. It is translated as CASRTVQGQGYGYTF. This sequence joins TRBV28 and TRBJ1-2, with 7 nucleotides matching TRBD1. Losses at the gene ends were 6 bases for V and 5 bases for J; bases not matched to a gene: 12. There are 15 residues in the CDR3. Germline-derived CDR1 and CDR2 are MDHEN and SYDVKM.

The V call is TRBV6-5, the J call TRBJ1-3; D gene uncertain. Germline CDR1 is MNHEY and CDR2 is SVGAGI. V was trimmed by 10 bases and J by 8 bases, leaving 15 bases between them. The CDR3 is 12 amino acids. CDR3 in DNA: TGTGCCATCTCCAGAATGGAGGACACCATATATTTT. It yields the protein CAISRMEDTIYF.

As for this clone: The identical CDR3 is also encoded by other nucleotide sequences in the sample. The gene calls are TRBV7-3 and TRBJ1-1, with D possibly being TRBD1 (5 bases). V was trimmed by 6 bases and J by 2 bases, leaving 10 bases between them. The CDR3 spans 13 residues. Per germline, CDR1 SGHTA and CDR2 FQGTGA. In nucleotides, the CDR3 is TGTGCCAGCAGTTCGGGGCCTAACACTGAAGCTTTCTTT. The encoded protein is CASSSGPNTEAFF.

This chain joins TRBV21-1 and TRBJ1-2; the D call of TRBD1 is as the table states it, not checked on the DNA. TRBV21-1 is a listed pseudogene. The CDR3 runs 13 residues. CDR3 residues: CASSEGQGCDYTF. In DNA form, the CDR3 reads TGTGCCAGCAGCGAGGGACAGGGTTGTGACTACACCTTC.

V and J are TRBV4-1 and TRBJ2-7; D might be TRBD2 (6 bases). The CDR3 spans 14 residues. V lost 1 base to trimming and J lost 1 base, with 8 bases between them. CDR1 is MGHRA, CDR2 YSYEKL, per germline. CDR3 protein: CASSQVGGSYEQYF. CDR3 in DNA: TGCGCCAGCAGCCAAGTGGGAGGTTCCTACGAGCAGTACTTC.

The chain combines TRBV3-1 (or the pseudogene TRBV3-2) with TRBJ1-6, with 7 bases lining up with TRBD1. Germline-derived CDR1 and CDR2 are LGHDT and YNNKEL (reference sequence). CDR3 length: 16 amino acids. J was trimmed by 9 bases and V by 2 bases; bases with no gene match: 10. The CDR3 region is CASSQSDRAGASPLHF. The CDR3 DNA sequence: TGTGCCAGCAGCCAATCCGACAGGGCCGGTGCTTCACCCCTCCACTTT.

The V call is TRBV6-5, the J call TRBJ2-3; D is perhaps TRBD1 (5 bases). The V end was cut by 6 bases, the J end by 4 bases, with 14 bases between. Germline V gene sequence: CDR1 MNHEY, CDR2 SVGAGI. The CDR3 length is 14 residues. The CDR3 is CASRQDIWADTQYF. In DNA, the CDR3 is TGTGCCAGCAGGCAGGACATTTGGGCAGATACGCAGTATTTT.

J is TRBJ2-1 and V is TRBV18; TRBD1 or TRBD2 may be the D gene (6 bases each). The CDR3 is 14 amino acids. The germline CDR1 and CDR2 sequences are KGHSH and LQKENI. Trimming took off 9 bases at V and 4 bases at J, with 16 bases between the two ends. CDR3 residues: CASFRGPEYNEQFF. The CDR3 nucleotides read TGTGCCAGTTTTCGGGGGCCGGAATACAATGAGCAGTTCTTC.

The chain combines TRBV21-1 with TRBJ1-6. TRBV21-1 is listed as a pseudogene. The CDR3 is 17 amino acids. CDR3 residues: CASSKIPPYPYNSPLHF. CDR3 in DNA: TGTGCCAGCAGCAAAATCCCCCCGTACCCCTATAATTCACCCCTCCACTTT.

The rearrangement links TRBV6-1 to TRBJ2-3; maybe TRBD2 (6 bases). CDR1 and CDR2 (germline): MNHNS, SASEGT. The CDR3 covers 17 residues. The ends were cut back, 4 bases at V and 3 bases at J, with 20 bases in the middle. This CDR3 is CASSAPLGLLLTDTQYF. As DNA, the CDR3 is TGTGCCAGCAGTGCACCACTCGGACTACTTTTGACAGATACGCAGTATTTT.

The V call is TRBV1, the J call TRBJ2-3; the table names TRBD1, a call not compared with the DNA. TRBV1 is termed a pseudogene. The CDR3 is made up of 20 amino acids. For the CDR3, the DNA is TGCACCAGCAGCCACGCAAGGAGTGGGGACAGGGCTCTTTGGAGGATTACGCAGTATTTT. Its translation is CTSSHARSGDRALWRITQYF.

V and J are TRBV28 and TRBJ2-7, with TRBD2 matching over 14 bases. The CDR3 has 20 amino acids. Germline V gene data show CDR1 as MDHEN and CDR2 as SYDVKM. Unmatched junction bases numbered 19, after V lost 5 bases and J lost 4 bases. For the CDR3, the DNA is TGTGCCAGCAGTGTCCTACCGGGACTAGCGGGAGTCGGTACGTTTTACGAGCAGTACTTC. Amino acids: CASSVLPGLAGVGTFYEQYF.

The chain has TRBV6-5 and TRBJ2-5; 9 bases align to TRBD1. Looked up from germline, CDR1 is MNHEY and CDR2 is SVGAGI. The V segment lost 5 bases and the J segment 10 bases; nucleotides outside the gene matches: 11. The CDR3 consists of 14 residues. Written as DNA, the CDR3 is TGTGCCAGCAGTCTGGACAAGGCGACAGGGGGCCAGTACTTC. It codes for CASSLDKATGGQYF.

V usage is TRBV4-2 and J usage is TRBJ1-6; D is ambiguous. This CDR3 is 16 amino acids long. Germline CDR1 reads LGHNA; CDR2 reads YNFKEQ. V was shortened by 0 bases and J by 7 bases, with 13 bases between the two germline ends. CDR3: CASSQESIRGNSPLHF. The CDR3 region has the DNA TGTGCCAGCAGCCAAGAATCGATTCGTGGGAATTCACCCCTCCACTTT.

The rearrangement uses TRBV5-1 and TRBJ1-2; D may be TRBD1 (5 bases). Between the trimmed V and J ends, which lost 0 bases and 8 bases, there was a span of 17 bases. Germline-derived CDR1 and CDR2 are SGHRS and YFSETQ. CDR3 length: 15 amino acids. CDR3 region: CASSLVIGEGGGYTF. The CDR3, as DNA: TGCGCCAGCAGCTTGGTAATAGGGGAAGGTGGAGGCTACACCTTC.

The genes are TRBV28 and TRBJ2-4; 9 bases agree with TRBD1. From germline, CDR1 is MDHEN and CDR2 SYDVKM. The V segment lost 6 bases and the J segment 1 base; nucleotides outside the gene matches: 13. CDR3 length: 18 residues. Here the CDR3 reads CASRDRDREDMAKNIQYF. CDR3 nucleotides: TGTGCCAGCAGAGACCGGGACAGGGAGGATATGGCCAAAAACATTCAGTACTTC.

This rearrangement joins TRBV11-2 to TRBJ1-1; D remains ambiguous. The CDR3 runs 15 residues. The ends were cut back, 0 bases at V and 5 bases at J, with 13 bases in the middle. CDR1 is SGHAT and CDR2 is FQNNGV in the germline V gene. CDR3 sequence reads: CASSLDPRGGTEAFF. The CDR3 coding sequence is TGTGCCAGCAGCTTAGATCCGCGAGGAGGAACTGAAGCTTTCTTT.

The chain combines TRBV24-1 with TRBJ2-2, with TRBD2 as a possible D gene (5 bases). Germline V gene data show CDR1 as KGHDR and CDR2 as SFDVKD. Trimming took 9 bases from V and 5 from J, leaving 6 bases between them. There are 11 residues in the CDR3. CDR3 nucleotide sequence: TGTGCCACCGAGCGGACCGGGGAGCTGTTTTTT. It specifies CATERTGELFF.

This rearrangement joins TRBV28 to TRBJ1-6; D call uncertain. V lost 5 bases to trimming and J lost 7 bases, with 12 bases between them. The CDR3 is made up of 14 amino acids. Per the germline V gene, CDR1 is MDHEN and CDR2 is SYDVKM. CDR3 DNA: TGTGCCAGCAGTGTTGGCAGGAGAAATTCACCCCTCCACTTT. Translating gives CASSVGRRNSPLHF.

The rearrangement uses TRBV11-2 and TRBJ2-3; D ambiguous. This CDR3 has 14 residues. The V gene lost 2 bases and the J gene lost 5 bases, with 11 bases spanning the gap. Germline V gene sequence: CDR1 SGHAT, CDR2 FQNNGV. The CDR3: CASSLRVGLDTQYF. The CDR3 nucleotides read TGTGCCAGCAGCTTACGGGTAGGGTTAGATACGCAGTATTTT.

The chain couples TRBV6-5 to TRBJ2-5, with D possibly being TRBD1 (5 bases). Germline CDR1 and CDR2: MNHEY and SVGAGI. The CDR3 contains 15 residues. Deletions cut 2 bases from V and 2 bases from J, with 12 bases between. The CDR3, as DNA: TGTGCCAGCAGTTACGCGGCAGGGTTACAAGAGACCCAGTACTTC. It yields the protein CASSYAAGLQETQYF.

The rearrangement joins TRBV7-8 to TRBJ2-1; TRBD2 matches at 16 bases. The length of the CDR3 is 18 residues. The V gene's germline CDR1 is SGHVS and CDR2 FQNEAQ. J gave up 4 bases and V 8 bases, and 11 bases lay outside the gene matches. The CDR3 DNA reads as TGTGCCAGCGAAGGGACTAGCGGGAGGGTCGTGGAATACAATGAGCAGTTCTTC. This sequence encodes CASEGTSGRVVEYNEQFF.

V is TRBV29-1 and J is TRBJ1-4, with D uncertain. This CDR3 has 10 residues. CDR1 and CDR2 from the germline V gene are SQVTM and ANQGSEA. Trimming stripped 7 bases from V and 5 bases from J, with 5 bases between. The CDR3 region is CSASNEKLFF. The CDR3 DNA follows: TGCAGCGCTTCAAATGAAAAACTGTTTTTT.

This clone was observed a single time. The J gene is TRBJ1-2, the V gene TRBV12-5, with D perhaps matching TRBD1 (5 bases). The V gene's germline CDR1 is LGHNT and CDR2 FRNRAP. The length of the CDR3 is 12 residues. Trimming took 5 bases from V and 7 from J, leaving 11 bases between them. CDR3 loop: CASGVGQGGYTF. CDR3 coding DNA: TGTGCTAGTGGTGTAGGACAAGGTGGCTACACCTTC.

This chain links TRBV7-2 with TRBJ2-3, with D possibly being TRBD2 (5 bases). This CDR3 comprises 15 residues. Per the germline V gene, CDR1 is SGHTA and CDR2 is FQGNSA. The V gene lost 2 bases and the J gene lost 0 bases, with 9 bases spanning the gap. The CDR3 reads CASSLQSGSTDTQYF. DNA of the CDR3: TGTGCCAGCAGCTTACAGAGCGGTAGCACAGATACGCAGTATTTT.

The V and J genes are TRBV19 and TRBJ2-2, with D hard to call. Germline-derived CDR1 and CDR2 are LNHDA and SQIVND (reference sequence). The germline V and J ends were trimmed by 7 bases and 4 bases, with 13 bases remaining between them. This CDR3 is 14 amino acids long. The CDR3: CASNPYGITGELFF. CDR3 DNA: TGTGCCAGTAATCCCTACGGAATCACCGGGGAGCTGTTTTTT.

The chain combines TRBV21-1 with TRBJ1-5; the tabulated D call, TRBD1, remains unverified against the DNA. TRBV21-1 is noted as a pseudogene. The CDR3 contains 20 residues. The CDR3, as DNA: TGTGCCAGCAGCAAAAGGGGGCCAGGGAGGTTTGATTATAGCAATCAGCCCCAGCATTTT. Protein sequence: CASSKRGPGRFDYSNQPQHF.